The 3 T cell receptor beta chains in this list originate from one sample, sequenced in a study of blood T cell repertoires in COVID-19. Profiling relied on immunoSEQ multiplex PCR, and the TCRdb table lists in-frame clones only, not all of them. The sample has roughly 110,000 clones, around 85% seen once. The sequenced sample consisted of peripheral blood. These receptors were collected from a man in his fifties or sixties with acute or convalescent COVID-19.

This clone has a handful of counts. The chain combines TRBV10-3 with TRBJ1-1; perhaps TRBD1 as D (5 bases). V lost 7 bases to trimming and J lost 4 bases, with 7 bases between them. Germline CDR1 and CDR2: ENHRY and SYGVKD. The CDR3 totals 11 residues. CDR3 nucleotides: TGTGCCATCACCGGGGGCACTGAAGCTTTCTTT. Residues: CAITGGTEAFF.

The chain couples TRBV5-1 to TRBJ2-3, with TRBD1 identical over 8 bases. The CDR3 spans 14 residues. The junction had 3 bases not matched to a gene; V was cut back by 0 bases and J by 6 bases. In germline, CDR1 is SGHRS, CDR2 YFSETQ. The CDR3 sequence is CASSLANRGDTQYF. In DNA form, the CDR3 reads TGCGCCAGCAGCTTGGCCAACAGGGGGGATACGCAGTATTTT.

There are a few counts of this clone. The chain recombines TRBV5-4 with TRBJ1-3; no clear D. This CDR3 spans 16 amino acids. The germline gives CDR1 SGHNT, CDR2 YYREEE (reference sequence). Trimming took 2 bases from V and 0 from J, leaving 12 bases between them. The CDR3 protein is CASSFQAKNSGNTIYF. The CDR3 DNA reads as TGTGCCAGCAGCTTCCAAGCTAAGAACTCTGGAAACACCATATATTTT.